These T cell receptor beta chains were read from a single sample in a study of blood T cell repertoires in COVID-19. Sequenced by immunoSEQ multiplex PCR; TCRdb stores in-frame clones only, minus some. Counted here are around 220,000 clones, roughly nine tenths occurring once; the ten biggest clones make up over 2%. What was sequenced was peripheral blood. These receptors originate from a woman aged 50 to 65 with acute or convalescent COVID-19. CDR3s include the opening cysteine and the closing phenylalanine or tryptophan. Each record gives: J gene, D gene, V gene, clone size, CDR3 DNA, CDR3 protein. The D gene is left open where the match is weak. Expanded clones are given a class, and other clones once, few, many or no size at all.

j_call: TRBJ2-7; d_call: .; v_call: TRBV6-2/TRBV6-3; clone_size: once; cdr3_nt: TGTGCCAGCAGCCGCGAAGACTACGAGCAGTACTTC; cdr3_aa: CASSREDYEQYF
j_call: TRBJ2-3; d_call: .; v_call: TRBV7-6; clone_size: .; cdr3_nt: TGTGCCAGCAGCTTAGTGGATGGCGGGACAGATACGCAGTATTTT; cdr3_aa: CASSLVDGGTDTQYF
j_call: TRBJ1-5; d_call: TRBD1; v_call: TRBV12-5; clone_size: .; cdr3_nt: TGTGCTAGTGCGGGCCGGGACAGCTATCAGCCCCAGCATTTT; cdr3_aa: CASAGRDSYQPQHF
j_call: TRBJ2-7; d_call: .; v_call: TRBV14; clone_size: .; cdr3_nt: TGTGCCAGCAGCCAAGTCGGAGCCCTTTCCTACGAGCAGTACTTC; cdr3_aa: CASSQVGALSYEQYF
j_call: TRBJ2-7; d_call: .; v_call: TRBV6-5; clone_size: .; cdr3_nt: TGTGCCAGCACCCTGAAAGGGGGACAGCAGTACTTC; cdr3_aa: CASTLKGGQQYF
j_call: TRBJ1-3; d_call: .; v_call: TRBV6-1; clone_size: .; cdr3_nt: TGTGCCAGCAGTGAAGCGTGGGGGGGCCCTGGAAACACCATATATTTT; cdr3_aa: CASSEAWGGPGNTIYF
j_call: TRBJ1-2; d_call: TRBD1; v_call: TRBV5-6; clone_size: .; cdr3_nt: TGTGCCAGCAGCCGGACAGGGGCCTATGGCTACACCTTC; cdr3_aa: CASSRTGAYGYTF
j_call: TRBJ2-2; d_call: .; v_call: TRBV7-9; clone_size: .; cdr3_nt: TGTGCCAGCAGCTTAGTCCCTTTAAACACCGGGGAGCTGTTTTTT; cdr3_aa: CASSLVPLNTGELFF
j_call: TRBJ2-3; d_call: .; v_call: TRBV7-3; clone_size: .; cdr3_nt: TGTGCCAGCAGCCCGGGGGACAGCACAGATACGCAGTATTTT; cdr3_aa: CASSPGDSTDTQYF
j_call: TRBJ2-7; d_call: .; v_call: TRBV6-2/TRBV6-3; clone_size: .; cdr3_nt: TGTGCCAGCACCCCCTGGGCCTCCTACGAGCAGTACTTC; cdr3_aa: CASTPWASYEQYF
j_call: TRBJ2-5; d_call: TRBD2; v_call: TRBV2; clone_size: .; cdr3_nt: TGTGCCAGCTCTGGCACTAGCGGGAATATAAAGACCCAGTACTTC; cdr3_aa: CASSGTSGNIKTQYF
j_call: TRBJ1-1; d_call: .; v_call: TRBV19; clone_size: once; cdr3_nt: TGTGCCAGTAGTACGCGACCTCTCGGACAGCGCTTTGGCACTGAAGCTTTCTTT; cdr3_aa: CASSTRPLGQRFGTEAFF
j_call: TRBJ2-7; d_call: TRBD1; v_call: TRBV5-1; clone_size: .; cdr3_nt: TGCGCCAGCAGCTTGGTACAGGGGAAGAACGAGCAGTACTTC; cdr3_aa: CASSLVQGKNEQYF
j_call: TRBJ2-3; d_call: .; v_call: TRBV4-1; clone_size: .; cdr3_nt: TGCGCCAGCAGCCGCGGACAGTTTGGCGCGGCAGATACGCAGTATTTT; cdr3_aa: CASSRGQFGAADTQYF
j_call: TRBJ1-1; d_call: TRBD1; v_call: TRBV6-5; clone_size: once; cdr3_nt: TGTGCCAGCAGCCCCACCGGGGGACAGGGCACTGAAGCTTTCTTT; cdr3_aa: CASSPTGGQGTEAFF
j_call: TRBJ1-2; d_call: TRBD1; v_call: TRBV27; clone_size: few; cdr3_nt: TGTGCCAGCAGTGGGGACAGCAACTATGGCTACACCTTC; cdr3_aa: CASSGDSNYGYTF
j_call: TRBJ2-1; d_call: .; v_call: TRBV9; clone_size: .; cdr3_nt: TGTGCCAGCAGCGCTTGGACTCCCTCCTACAATGAGCAGTTCTTC; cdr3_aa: CASSAWTPSYNEQFF
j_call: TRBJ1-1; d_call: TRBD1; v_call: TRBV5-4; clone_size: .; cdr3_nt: TGTGCCAGCAGCTTGGAACAGGGGGAATCAGCTTTCTTT; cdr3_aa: CASSLEQGESAFF
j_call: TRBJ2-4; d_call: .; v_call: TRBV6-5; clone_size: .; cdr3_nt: TGTGCCAGCATAGAGGGAACCAAAAACATTCAGTACTTC; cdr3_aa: CASIEGTKNIQYF
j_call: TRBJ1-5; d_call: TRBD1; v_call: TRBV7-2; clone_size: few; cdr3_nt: TGTGCCAGCAGCCCCACCGGACAGGGCGATCAGCCCCAGCATTTT; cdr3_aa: CASSPTGQGDQPQHF
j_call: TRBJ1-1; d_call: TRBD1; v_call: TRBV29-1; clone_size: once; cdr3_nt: TGCAGCGTTGGGACAGGACTCTCAACACATTTCTTT; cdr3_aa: CSVGTGLSTHFF
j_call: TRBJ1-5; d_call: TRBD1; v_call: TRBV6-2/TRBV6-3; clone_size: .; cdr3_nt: TGTGCCAGCAGTTACCCACAGGGGTTAGGCAATCAGCCCCAGCATTTT; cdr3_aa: CASSYPQGLGNQPQHF
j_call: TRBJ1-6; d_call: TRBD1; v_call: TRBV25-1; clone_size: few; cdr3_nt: TGTGCCAGCAGTCCGGACAGGGCGATTTCACCCCTCCACTTT; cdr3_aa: CASSPDRAISPLHF
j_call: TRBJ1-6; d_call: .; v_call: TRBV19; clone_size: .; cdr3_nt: TGTGCCCAAAGGCGGAATTCACCCCCCCACTTT; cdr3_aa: CAQRRNSPPHF
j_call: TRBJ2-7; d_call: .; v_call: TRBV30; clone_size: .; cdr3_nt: TGTGCCTGGAGTGAAGCCGAGGTGCACTTC; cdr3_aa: CAWSEAEVHF
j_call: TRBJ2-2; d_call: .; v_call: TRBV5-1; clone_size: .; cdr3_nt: TGCGCCAGCAGCCACGGACAGATCACCGGGGAGCTGTTTTTT; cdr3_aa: CASSHGQITGELFF
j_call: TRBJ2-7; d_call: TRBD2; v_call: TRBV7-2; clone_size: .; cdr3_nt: TGTGCCAGCAGCTCCGAGCGGGGGGCGTCCTCCTACGAGCAGTACTTC; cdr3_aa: CASSSERGASSYEQYF
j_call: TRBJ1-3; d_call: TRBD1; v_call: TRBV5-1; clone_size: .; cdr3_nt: TGCGCCAGCAGCTCGACAGGGGTCGGAAACACCATATATTTT; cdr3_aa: CASSSTGVGNTIYF
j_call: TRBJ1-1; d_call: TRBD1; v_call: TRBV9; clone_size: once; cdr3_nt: TGTGCCAGCAGCGATGACCCGGGACAGCACACTGAAGCTTTCTTT; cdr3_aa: CASSDDPGQHTEAFF
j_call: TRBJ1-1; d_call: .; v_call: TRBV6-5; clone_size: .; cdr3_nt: TGTGCCAGCAGTTACTTTCTAAGCTCAGGTGAAGCTTTCTTT; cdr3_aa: CASSYFLSSGEAFF
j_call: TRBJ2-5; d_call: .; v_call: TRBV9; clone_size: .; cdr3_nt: TGTGCCAGCAGCGTAACGTCGGGGGAGACCCAGTACTTC; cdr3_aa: CASSVTSGETQYF
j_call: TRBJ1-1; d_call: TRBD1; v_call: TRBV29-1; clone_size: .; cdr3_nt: TGCAGCGTTGAAGACCAGGGGGCGCGGACTGAAGCTTTCTTT; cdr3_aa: CSVEDQGARTEAFF
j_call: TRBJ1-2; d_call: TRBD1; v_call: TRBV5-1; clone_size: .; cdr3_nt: TGCGCCAGCAGCTTGGGGACAGGGAATGGCTACACCTTC; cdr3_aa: CASSLGTGNGYTF
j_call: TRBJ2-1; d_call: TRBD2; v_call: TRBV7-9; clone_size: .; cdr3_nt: TGTGCCAGCAGCTTAAGTGGGACTAGCCCCTACAATGAGCAGTTCTTC; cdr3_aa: CASSLSGTSPYNEQFF
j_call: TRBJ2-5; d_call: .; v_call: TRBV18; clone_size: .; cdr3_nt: TGTGCCAGCTCACCTAGGGACACCCGTGAGACCCAGTACTTC; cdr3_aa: CASSPRDTRETQYF
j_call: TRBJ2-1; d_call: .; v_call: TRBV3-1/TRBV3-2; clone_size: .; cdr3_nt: TGTGCCAGCAGCCAAGATCTTACTAGTGGTCAGAACAATGAGCAGTTCTTC; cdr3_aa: CASSQDLTSGQNNEQFF
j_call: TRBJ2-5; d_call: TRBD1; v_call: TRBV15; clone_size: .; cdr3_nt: TGTGCCACCAGCAGAGACAGGGGGCAAGAGACCCAGTACTTC; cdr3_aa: CATSRDRGQETQYF
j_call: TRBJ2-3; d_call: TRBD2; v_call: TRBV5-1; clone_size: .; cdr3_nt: TGCGCCAGCAGCCCCAGCGGGGGAGTCACAGATACGCAGTATTTT; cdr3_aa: CASSPSGGVTDTQYF
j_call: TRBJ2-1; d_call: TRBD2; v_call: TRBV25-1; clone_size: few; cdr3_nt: TGTGCCAGCAGTGACCCCGGGACTAGCGGGGGGACTAAGCAGTTCTTC; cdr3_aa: CASSDPGTSGGTKQFF
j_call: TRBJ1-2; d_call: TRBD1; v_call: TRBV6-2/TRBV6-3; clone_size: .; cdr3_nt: TGTGCCAGCAGTGGGGACAGGGGGAGTAACTATGGCTACACCTTC; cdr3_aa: CASSGDRGSNYGYTF
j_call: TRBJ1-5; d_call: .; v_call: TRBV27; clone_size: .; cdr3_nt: TGTGCCAGCAGCCGAACAGGGCCGAGCAATCAGCCCCAGCATTTT; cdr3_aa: CASSRTGPSNQPQHF
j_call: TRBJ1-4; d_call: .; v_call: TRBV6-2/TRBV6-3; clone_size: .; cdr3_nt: TGTGCCAGCAGTTCCGTCAGGGGAAATGAAAAACTGTTTTTT; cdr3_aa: CASSSVRGNEKLFF
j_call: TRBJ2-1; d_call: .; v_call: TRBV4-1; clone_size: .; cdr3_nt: TGCGCCAGCAGCCAACCGATGGGGGGATCCTACAATGAGCAGTTCTTC; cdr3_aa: CASSQPMGGSYNEQFF
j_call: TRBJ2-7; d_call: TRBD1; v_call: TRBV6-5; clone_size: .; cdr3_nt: TGTGCCAGCAGATCCAGCTTTACAGGGGTCGAGCAGTACTTC; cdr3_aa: CASRSSFTGVEQYF